This TCR beta chain is from a study of PD-L1 blockade in urothelial cancer. Study background: Males with bladder-origin urothelial cancer constituted about nine tenths of the roughly 29 patients.

Comments on this clone: Its antigen remains unidentified.

This CDR3 region has 17 residues. Trimming took 0 bases from V and 6 from J; bases not matched to a gene: 11. Germline V gene sequence: CDR1 GTSNPN, CDR2 SVGIG (reference sequence). Time point meaning: peripheral blood 6 weeks after treatment start. Locally advanced or metastatic urothelial carcinoma affected all patients. Pretreatment sampling and on-treatment sampling together yielded between 1 and 8 samples for each patient. Points from the study as a whole: For durable-benefit patients, tumor-associated blood clones expanded more at 3 weeks.

Assay: immunoSEQ multiplex PCR; the TCRdb copy retains only in-frame clones and omits some. The sample includes about 50,000 clones, roughly 86% seen only once; the top ten take about 9.4%. This TCR came from a man aged 55 to 69 with urothelial cancer. The rearrangement joins TRBV30 to TRBJ2-4; 10 bases fit TRBD1. Material: PBMCs, obtained around atezolizumab (anti-PD-L1) treatment. In DNA, the CDR3 is TGTGCCTGGAGTGTACGAGGGACAGGGGCTAGCGGAAACATTCAGTACTTC. It specifies CAWSVRGTGASGNIQYF.